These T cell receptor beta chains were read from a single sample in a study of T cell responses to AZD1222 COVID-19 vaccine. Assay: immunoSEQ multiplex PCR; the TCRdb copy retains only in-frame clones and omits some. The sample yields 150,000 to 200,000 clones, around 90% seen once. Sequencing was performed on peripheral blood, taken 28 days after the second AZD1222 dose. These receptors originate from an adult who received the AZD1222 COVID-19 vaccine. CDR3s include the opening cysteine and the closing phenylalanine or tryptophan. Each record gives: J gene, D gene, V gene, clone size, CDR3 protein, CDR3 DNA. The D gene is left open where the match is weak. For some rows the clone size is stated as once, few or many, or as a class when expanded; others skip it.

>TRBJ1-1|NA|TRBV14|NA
CASSQGVSPSLGFF
TGTGCCAGCAGCCAAGGGGTCAGTCCCTCACTCGGTTTCTTT
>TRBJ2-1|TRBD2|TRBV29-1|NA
CSVGAGPYNEQFF
TGCAGCGTTGGAGCGGGACCCTACAATGAGCAGTTCTTC
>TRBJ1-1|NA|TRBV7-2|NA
CASSFDRPQDTEAFF
TGTGCCAGCAGCTTTGACAGGCCCCAAGACACTGAAGCTTTCTTT
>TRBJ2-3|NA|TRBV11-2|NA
CASSLGPGSTNTQYF
TGTGCCAGCAGCTTAGGACCCGGGAGTACAAATACGCAGTATTTT
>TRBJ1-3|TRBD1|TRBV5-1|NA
CASSERTGSGNTIYF
TGCGCCAGCAGCGAGCGGACAGGCTCTGGAAACACCATATATTTT
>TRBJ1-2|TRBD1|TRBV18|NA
CASSLWTGGENYGYTF
TGTGCCAGCTCACTGTGGACAGGGGGCGAGAACTATGGCTACACCTTC
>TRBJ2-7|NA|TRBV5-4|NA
CASSFSGTVSYEQYF
TGTGCCAGCAGCTTCTCCGGGACTGTCTCCTACGAGCAGTACTTC
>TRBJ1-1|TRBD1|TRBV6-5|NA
CASSKGQWDTEAFF
TGTGCCAGCAGTAAGGGACAGTGGGACACTGAAGCTTTCTTT
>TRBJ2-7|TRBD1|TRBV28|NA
CASSVQGFPYEQYF
TGTGCCAGCAGTGTACAGGGGTTCCCCTACGAGCAGTACTTC
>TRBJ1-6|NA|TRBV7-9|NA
CASSFRLQDGSYNSPLHF
TGTGCCAGCAGCTTTAGGCTACAAGATGGCTCCTATAATTCACCCCTCCACTTT
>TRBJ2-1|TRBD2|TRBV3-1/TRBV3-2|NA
CASSQVITGTSSRGSYNEQFF
TGTGCCAGCAGCCAAGTAATAACCGGGACTAGCAGTAGAGGCTCCTACAATGAGCAGTTCTTC
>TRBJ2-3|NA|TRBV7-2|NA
CASSLAVPGADTQYF
TGTGCCAGCAGCTTAGCTGTTCCAGGGGCAGATACGCAGTATTTT
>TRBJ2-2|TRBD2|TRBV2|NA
CASGGIAGGRTGELFF
TGTGCCAGCGGGGGGATAGCGGGAGGGAGGACCGGGGAGCTGTTTTTT
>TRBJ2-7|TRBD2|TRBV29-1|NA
CSVVSGGYEQYF
TGCAGCGTTGTTTCCGGGGGGTACGAGCAGTACTTC
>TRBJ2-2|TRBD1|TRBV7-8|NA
CASSQTGAFTGELFF
TGTGCCAGCAGCCAGACAGGGGCATTCACCGGGGAGCTGTTTTTT
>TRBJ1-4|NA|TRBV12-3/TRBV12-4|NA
CASRRGEEEKLFF
TGTGCCAGCCGACGCGGGGAGGAGGAAAAACTGTTTTTT
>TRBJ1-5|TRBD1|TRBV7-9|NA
CASSFWGTGHNQPQHF
TGTGCCAGCAGCTTTTGGGGGACAGGGCACAATCAGCCCCAGCATTTT
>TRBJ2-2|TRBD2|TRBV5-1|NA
CATAGLNGLAGNTGELFF
TGCGCCACCGCGGGGCTAAACGGACTAGCGGGGAACACCGGGGAGCTGTTTTTT
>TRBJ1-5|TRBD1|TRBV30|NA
CAWSTTGDGNQPQHF
TGTGCCTGGAGCACGACAGGGGATGGCAATCAGCCCCAGCATTTT
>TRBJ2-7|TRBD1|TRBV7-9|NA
CASSNNAGTGGIEQYF
TGTGCCAGCAGCAACAACGCCGGGACAGGGGGCATCGAGCAGTACTTC
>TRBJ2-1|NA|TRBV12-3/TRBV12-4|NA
CASSLLEPSEQFF
TGTGCCAGCAGTTTACTCGAGCCCAGTGAGCAGTTCTTC
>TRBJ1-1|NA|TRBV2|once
CASTDQGRTEAFF
TGTGCCAGCACAGATCAGGGGAGGACTGAAGCTTTCTTT
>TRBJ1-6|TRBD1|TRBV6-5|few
CASSTGQTNNSPLHF
TGTGCCAGCAGTACGGGACAGACAAATAATTCACCCCTCCACTTT
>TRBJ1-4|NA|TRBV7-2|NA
CASSRGPTGEKLFF
TGTGCCAGCAGTCGGGGACCGACGGGTGAAAAACTGTTTTTT
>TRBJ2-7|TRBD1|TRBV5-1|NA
CASSGGQGPASYEQYF
TGCGCCAGCAGCGGCGGACAGGGACCCGCCTCCTACGAGCAGTACTTC
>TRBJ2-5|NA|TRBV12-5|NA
CASGFDSGETQYF
TGTGCTAGTGGTTTTGACTCCGGGGAGACCCAGTACTTC
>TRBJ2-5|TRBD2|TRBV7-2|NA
CASSPRLRGGEETQYF
TGTGCCAGCAGCCCCCGGCTACGCGGGGGAGAAGAGACCCAGTACTTC
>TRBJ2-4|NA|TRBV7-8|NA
CASSSRLDDLAKNIQYF
TGTGCCAGCAGCTCCAGACTCGATGATCTAGCCAAAAACATTCAGTACTTC